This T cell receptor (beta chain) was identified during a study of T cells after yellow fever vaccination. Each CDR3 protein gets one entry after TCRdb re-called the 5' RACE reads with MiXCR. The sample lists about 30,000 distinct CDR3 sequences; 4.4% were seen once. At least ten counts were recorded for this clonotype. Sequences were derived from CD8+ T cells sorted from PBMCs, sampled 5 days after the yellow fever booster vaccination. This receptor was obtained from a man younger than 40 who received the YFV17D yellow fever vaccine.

CDR3 sequence (DNA): TGTGCCAGCAGTGGGACTAGCGGGATGGATACGCAGTATTTT. This gives the protein CASSGTSGMDTQYF. The J gene is TRBJ2-3, the V gene TRBV12-3 or TRBV12-4; 13 nucleotides align to TRBD2. The CDR3 runs 14 residues. The V and J ends lost 5 bases and 6 bases, in that order; junction bases with no gene match: 2.